The sequence of this TCR beta chain was determined in a study of spatial heterogeneity in lung cancer. Time point defined: blood at routine non-recurrence follow-up after resection. A single record per CDR3 protein comes from TCRdb applying MiXCR to the 5' RACE reads. The sample lists about 110,000 distinct CDR3 sequences, under 14% occurring once. V shed 6 bases and J 8 bases; nucleotides not matched to a gene: 12. This CDR3 has 15 residues. CDR1 and CDR2 from the germline V gene are MNHEY and SMNVEV (reference sequence). This clonotype has a handful of counts. This TCR derives from a female donor with early-stage non-small cell lung cancer. The material sequenced was PBMCs, taken at follow-up. V gene TRBV27 combines with J gene TRBJ2-1; 8 positions match TRBD2. CDR3 bases: TGTGCCAGCAGCCTTGCTAGCGGGCCGTTCGATGAGCAGTTCTTC. Protein: CASSLASGPFDEQFF.